This T cell receptor beta chain was observed in a study of T cell responses to AZD1222 COVID-19 vaccine. Study background: Second-dose timings of about 4 or about 12 weeks were pooled.

On this clone: Its antigen is still unknown.

Regarding the study as a whole: Compared with day 0, the breadth and depth of the Spike-specific TCR repertoire rose significantly after two doses of AZD1222. Most donors were white British, females outnumbered males, and clonal diversity was possibly underestimated.

The trim removed 4 bases at V and 1 base at J, leaving 2 bases unmatched. The CDR3 contains 15 residues. The germline V gene encodes CDR1 SGDLS and CDR2 YYNGEE. Here immunoSEQ multiplex PCR was the method, and the copy in TCRdb shows in-frame clones only, minus some. The sample holds approximately 150,000 clones; 90% to 95% are singletons and the top ten take approximately 1%. This sequence originates from an adult in good health. J is TRBJ2-2 and V is TRBV9, with 9 bases matching TRBD2. Sequences were derived from peripheral blood, sampled on day 0 of AZD1222 vaccination. The CDR3 DNA reads TGTGCCAGCAGCCTTAGCGGGGGGAACACCGGGGAGCTGTTTTTT. This encodes CASSLSGGNTGELFF.